Below, one TCR beta chain is given with its context. The RNA input was about 0.5 to 1 ug, and it was reverse transcribed with random hexamers. TCRdb redid the calling of the immunoSEQ multiplex PCR reads with MiXCR, one entry per CDR3 protein. This sample has under 200,000 distinct CDR3 sequences, with 90% to 95% found just once. TEMRA cells were enriched by FACS, and CD4+ and CD8+ T cells were negatively isolated. The germline CDR1 and CDR2 sequences are MNHNY and SVGAGI (reference sequence). The CDR3 has 16 amino acids. V was trimmed by 0 bases and J by 4 bases, leaving 15 bases between them. The data were taken from a study of CD8 T cells in Susac syndrome.

The rearrangement links TRBV6-6 to TRBJ2-5; D is possibly TRBD2 (5 bases). Material: CD4+ T cells from PBMCs. The TCR comes from a human donor in good health. The CDR3 protein is CASSYSGLITSETQYF. The CDR3 DNA sequence: TGTGCCAGCAGTTACTCAGGACTTATCACCTCAGAGACCCAGTACTTC.